This T cell receptor (beta chain) derives from a study of vaccination and CD4 T cells after COVID-19. Treatment reported: approximately 11-day PBMC culture with coronavirus spike peptide pools or control peptides (ViraFEST assay). Gathered ahead of the COVID-19 pandemic (2011-2018) were the CD4+ T cells of the unexposed donor. Peptide pool stimulation in ViraFEST expanded antigen-specific T cells, whose TCRs were then sequenced. General study findings and limits: Reactive clone data from convalescent patients indicated a median of about 86% appearing only post-vaccination. In convalescent patients, 304 of 307 vaccine-specific clones were spike mono-reactive.

Oncomine TCR Beta short-read sequencing was applied to DNA from cultured CD4+ T cells. The source of extracted genomic DNA was cultured CD4+ T cells. Each CDR3 protein gets one entry after TCRdb re-called the PCR reads with MiXCR. The repertoire has around 8,000 distinct CDR3 sequences, about 40% of them found once; the top ten carry 11% to 15%. In regard to this clonotype: Its target is not known.

The CDR3 sequence is 13 residues long. Germline-derived CDR1 and CDR2 are SGHKS and YYEKEE (reference sequence). Trimming took off 4 bases at V and 4 bases at J, with 8 bases between the two ends. The sequenced sample consisted of CD4+ T cells from blood, cultured in vitro. This chain joins TRBV5-5 and TRBJ2-2; no reliable D call. This clonotype was obtained from a human donor in good health. The CDR3 DNA sequence: TGTGCCAGCAGCCTCACCGGCACCGGGGAGCTGTTTTTT. Encoded protein: CASSLTGTGELFF.